The 12 T cell receptor beta chains reported below all come from one sample, sequenced in a study of human T cells and chemical hapten exposure. The time point was: pre-sensitization, week 0. Treatment reported: therapeutic diphenylcyclopropenone sensitization with weekly scalp DPC. Each CDR3 protein gets one entry after TCRdb re-called the RACE reads with MiXCR. The table has about 180,000 distinct CDR3 sequences, nearly 30% seen once; the top ten hold 2.9%. The source material was whole blood, sampled in connection with sensitization to the hapten diphenylcyclopropenone (DPC). The receptors derive from a woman aged 25 to 39 with alopecia areata. Some clones in this sample may be carry-over from other donors' samples.

V and J are TRBV10-3 and TRBJ1-1; a possible D gene is TRBD1 (5 bases). The CDR3 is made up of 12 amino acids. The V end was cut by 8 bases, the J end by 5 bases, with 12 bases between. CDR1 and CDR2 (germline): ENHRY, SYGVKD. The CDR3 DNA reads TGTGCCATCCTCCGGGGGAAGACTGAAGCTTTCTTT. Its protein is CAILRGKTEAFF.

Only a few counts were recorded for this clonotype. The V gene is TRBV9, the J gene TRBJ2-4, with TRBD1 identical over 8 bases. V lost 0 bases to trimming and J lost 5 bases; unmatched junction nucleotides: 4. The length of the CDR3 is 15 residues. CDR1 is SGDLS and CDR2 is YYNGEE in the germline V gene. The CDR3 sequence: CASSVDGQGQNIQYF. CDR3 in DNA: TGTGCCAGCAGCGTAGATGGACAGGGCCAAAACATTCAGTACTTC.

This clonotype was observed a few times. The V call is TRBV29-1, the J call TRBJ1-1, with 7 nucleotides matching TRBD1. Germline CDR1 reads SQVTM; CDR2 reads ANQGSEA. V shed 4 bases and J 1 base; nucleotides not matched to a gene: 6. This CDR3 has 14 amino acids. CDR3 coding DNA: TGCAGCGTTGGCCCCGACAGGGCGAACACTGAAGCTTTCTTT. This sequence encodes CSVGPDRANTEAFF.

The J gene is TRBJ2-1, the V gene TRBV3-1; 10 bases are shared with TRBD2. Losses at the gene ends were 3 bases for V and 14 bases for J; bases not matched to a gene: 10. The CDR3 runs to 14 residues. Per germline, CDR1 LGHDT and CDR2 YNNKEL (reference sequence). CDR3 DNA sequence: TGTGCCAGCAGCCAGGCTAGCGGGAGCCGTGAAAAGTTCTTC. This encodes CASSQASGSREKFF.

This chain joins TRBV14 and TRBJ2-1; 8 bases align to TRBD1. Germline values: CDR1 SGHDN, CDR2 FVKESK. This CDR3 is 14 amino acids long. V trimming: 3 bases; J trimming: 9 bases; junction bases outside the gene matches: 7. The CDR3 DNA reads as TGTGCCAGCAGCCAGGACAGGGTGGTGGGTGAGCAGTTCTTC. This encodes CASSQDRVVGEQFF.

This rearrangement joins TRBV15 to TRBJ2-7; D uncertain. V lost 0 bases to trimming and J lost 3 bases, with 6 bases between them. Germline V gene data show CDR1 as LNHNV and CDR2 as YYDKDF (reference sequence). The CDR3 covers 13 residues. The CDR3 is CATSREVSYEQYF. CDR3 sequence (DNA): TGTGCCACCAGCAGAGAAGTAAGCTACGAGCAGTACTTC. Full variable domain (outside the CDR3, taken from reference TRBV15 and TRBJ2-7): DAMVIQNPRYQVTQFGKPVTLSCSQTLNHNVMYWYQQKSSQAPKLLFHYYDKDFNNEADTPDNFQSRRPNTSFCFLDIRSPGLGDTAMYLCATSREVSYEQYFGPGTRLTVT.

This clonotype came up many times. This chain joins TRBV7-9 and TRBJ2-1; 13 nucleotides align to TRBD2. Per the germline V gene, CDR1 is SEHNR and CDR2 is FQNEAQ (reference sequence). V lost 4 bases, J lost 10 bases, and 10 bases stayed unmatched. The CDR3 runs to 16 residues. In nucleotides, the CDR3 is TGTGCCAGCAGCTCCGGCGGGACTAGCGGGAAGGGAGAGCAGTTCTTC. It is translated as CASSSGGTSGKGEQFF.

This clonotype was picked up a small number of times. The rearrangement joins TRBV20-1 to TRBJ1-1; 7 nucleotides line up with TRBD1. Unmatched junction bases numbered 8, after V lost 4 bases and J lost 3 bases. Germline CDR1 reads DFQATT; CDR2 reads SNEGSKA (reference sequence). The CDR3 has 14 residues. This CDR3 reads CSANEQGTYTEAFF. CDR3 bases: TGCAGTGCTAACGAACAGGGGACCTACACTGAAGCTTTCTTT.

This clonotype was counted only a few times. The V and J genes are TRBV18 and TRBJ1-5; the match to TRBD1 covers 10 bases. The CDR3 contains 18 residues. Losses at the gene ends were 3 bases for V and 6 bases for J; bases not matched to a gene: 14. CDR1 KGHSH and CDR2 LQKENI come from the germline V gene. The CDR3: CASSPQSGTGVSGQPQHF. DNA of the CDR3: TGTGCCAGCTCACCTCAATCCGGGACAGGGGTCTCGGGTCAGCCCCAGCATTTT.

There are a few counts of this clonotype. The chain links TRBV29-1 to TRBJ1-1, with 7 bases aligning to TRBD1. There are 16 residues in the CDR3. Germline V gives CDR1 SQVTM, CDR2 ANQGSEA. V shed 0 bases and J 4 bases; nucleotides not matched to a gene: 11. DNA of the CDR3: TGCAGCGTTGAAGATGCACGGGGGTCAGGGGGCACTGAAGCTTTCTTT. It is translated as CSVEDARGSGGTEAFF.

The J gene is TRBJ1-1, the V gene TRBV6-5; D unresolved. Trimming left V 2 bases short and J 10 bases short, with 8 bases between. This CDR3 is built from 11 residues. CDR1 and CDR2 from the germline V gene are MNHEY and SVGAGI. The chain's CDR3 is CASSYGSVAFF. The CDR3 bases are TGTGCCAGCAGTTACGGGTCGGTAGCTTTCTTT.

The CDR3 here is CASSEAKGPGDSGANVLTF. The CDR3 DNA sequence: TGTGCCAGCAGTGAAGCGAAGGGTCCCGGGGACTCTGGGGCCAACGTCCTGACTTTC. V gene TRBV6-1 combines with J gene TRBJ2-6, with a weak D call TRBD2 (5 bases). Per the germline V gene, CDR1 is MNHNS and CDR2 is SASEGT. V was clipped by 0 bases and J by 0 bases, with 15 bases between them. The CDR3 is made up of 19 amino acids.